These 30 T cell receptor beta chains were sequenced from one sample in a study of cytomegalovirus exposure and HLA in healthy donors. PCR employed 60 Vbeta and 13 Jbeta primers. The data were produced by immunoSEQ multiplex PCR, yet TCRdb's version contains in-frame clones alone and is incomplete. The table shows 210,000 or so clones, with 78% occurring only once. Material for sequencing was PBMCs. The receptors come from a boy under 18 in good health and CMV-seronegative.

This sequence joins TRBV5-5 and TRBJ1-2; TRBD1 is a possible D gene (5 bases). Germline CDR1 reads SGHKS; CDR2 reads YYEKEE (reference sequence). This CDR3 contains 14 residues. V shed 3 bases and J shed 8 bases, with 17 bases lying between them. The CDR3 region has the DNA TGTGCCAGCAGCTATGCCACAGGTCGAGGCGGCTACACCTTC. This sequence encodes CASSYATGRGGYTF.

DNA for the CDR3: TGTGCCAGCAGTCTGGGACAGGGTAGAGGTGAAAAACTGTTTTTT. Translated, it gives CASSLGQGRGEKLFF. The V and J genes are TRBV27 and TRBJ1-4; 9 bases line up with TRBD1. V lost 5 bases to trimming and J lost 7 bases; unmatched junction nucleotides: 8. Germline assignment: CDR1 MNHEY and CDR2 SMNVEV (reference sequence). CDR3 length: 15 residues. Complete variable domain (other parts from reference TRBV27 and TRBJ1-4): EAQVTQNPRYLITVTGKKLTVTCSQNMNHEYMSWYRQDPGLGLRQIYYSMNVEVTDKGDVPEGYKVSRKEKRNFPLILESPSPNQTSLYFCASSLGQGRGEKLFFGSGTQLSVL.

CDR3 coding DNA: TGTGCCAGCCGTACCCCGCCCGGGACTGCGAGGTCCTACGAGCAGTACTTC. Protein: CASRTPPGTARSYEQYF. The rearrangement joins TRBV28 to TRBJ2-5; weak D call: TRBD2 (6 bases). The DNA end is more similar to TRBJ2-7, so the J call may be wrong. Per germline, CDR1 MDHEN and CDR2 SYDVKM. There are 17 residues in the CDR3.

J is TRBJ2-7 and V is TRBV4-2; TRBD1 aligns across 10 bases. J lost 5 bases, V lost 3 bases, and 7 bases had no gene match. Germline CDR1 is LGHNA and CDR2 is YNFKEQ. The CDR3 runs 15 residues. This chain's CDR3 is CASSQTGQGINEQYF. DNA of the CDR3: TGTGCCAGCAGCCAGACGGGACAGGGGATCAACGAGCAGTACTTC.

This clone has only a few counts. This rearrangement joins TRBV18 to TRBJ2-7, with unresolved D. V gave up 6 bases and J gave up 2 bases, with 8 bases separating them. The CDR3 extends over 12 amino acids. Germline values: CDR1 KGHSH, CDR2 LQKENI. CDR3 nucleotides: TGTGCCAGCTCCCTACTCCCCTACGAGCAGTACTTC. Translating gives CASSLLPYEQYF.

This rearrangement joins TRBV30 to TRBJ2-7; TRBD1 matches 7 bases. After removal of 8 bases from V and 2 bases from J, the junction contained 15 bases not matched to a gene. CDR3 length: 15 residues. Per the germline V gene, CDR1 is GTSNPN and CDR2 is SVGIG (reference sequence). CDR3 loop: CATQKKTGVPYEQYF. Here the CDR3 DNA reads TGTGCCACTCAAAAAAAAACAGGGGTACCCTACGAGCAGTACTTC.

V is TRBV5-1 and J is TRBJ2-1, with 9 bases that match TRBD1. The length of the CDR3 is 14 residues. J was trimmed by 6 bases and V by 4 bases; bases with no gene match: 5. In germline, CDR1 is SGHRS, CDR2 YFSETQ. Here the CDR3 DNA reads TGCGCCAGCAGCGGAGGGACAGGGAGCAATGAGCAGTTCTTC. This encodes CASSGGTGSNEQFF.

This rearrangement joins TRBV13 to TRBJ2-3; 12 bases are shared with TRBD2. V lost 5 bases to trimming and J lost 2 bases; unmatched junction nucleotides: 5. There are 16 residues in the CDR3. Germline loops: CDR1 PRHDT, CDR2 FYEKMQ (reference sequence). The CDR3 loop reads CASSPGTSGFTDTQYF. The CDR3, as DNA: TGTGCCAGCAGCCCCGGGACTAGCGGGTTCACAGATACGCAGTATTTT.

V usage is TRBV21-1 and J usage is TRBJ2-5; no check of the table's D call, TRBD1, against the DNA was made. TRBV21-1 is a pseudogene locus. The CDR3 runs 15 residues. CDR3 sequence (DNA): TGTGCCAGCAGCAGAGACACACCTTTCCAAGAGACCCAGTACTTC. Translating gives CASSRDTPFQETQYF.

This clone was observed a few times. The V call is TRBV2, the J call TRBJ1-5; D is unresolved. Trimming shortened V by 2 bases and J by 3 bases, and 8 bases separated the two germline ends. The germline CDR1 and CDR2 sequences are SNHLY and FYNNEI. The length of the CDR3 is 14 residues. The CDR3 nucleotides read TGTGCCAGCAGTGAAAGGGAGGTCAATCAGCCCCAGCATTTT. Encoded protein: CASSEREVNQPQHF.

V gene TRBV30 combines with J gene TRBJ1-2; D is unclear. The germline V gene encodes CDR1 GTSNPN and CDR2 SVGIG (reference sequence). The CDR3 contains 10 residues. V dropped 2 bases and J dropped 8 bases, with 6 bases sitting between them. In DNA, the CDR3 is TGTGCCTGGAGTATAGAGGGCTACACCTTC. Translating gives CAWSIEGYTF.

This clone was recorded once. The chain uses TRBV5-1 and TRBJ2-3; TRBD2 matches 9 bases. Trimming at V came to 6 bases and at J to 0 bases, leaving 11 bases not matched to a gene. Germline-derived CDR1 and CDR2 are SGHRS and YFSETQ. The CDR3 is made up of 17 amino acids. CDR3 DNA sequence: TGCGCCAGCAAGGTAGCGGGAGTAGGGGCTAGCACAGATACGCAGTATTTT. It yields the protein CASKVAGVGASTDTQYF. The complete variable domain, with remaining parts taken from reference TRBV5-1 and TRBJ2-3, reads KAGVTQTPRYLIKTRGQQVTLSCSPISGHRSVSWYQQTPGQGLQFLFEYFSETQRNKGNFPGRFSGRQFSNSRSEMNVSTLELGDSALYLCASKVAGVGASTDTQYFGPGTRLTVL.

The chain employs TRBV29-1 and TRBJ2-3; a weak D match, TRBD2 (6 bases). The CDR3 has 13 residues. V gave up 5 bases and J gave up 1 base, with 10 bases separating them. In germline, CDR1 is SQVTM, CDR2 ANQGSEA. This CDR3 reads CSVSGEGTDTQYF. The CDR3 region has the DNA TGCAGCGTTTCGGGGGAAGGCACAGATACGCAGTATTTT.

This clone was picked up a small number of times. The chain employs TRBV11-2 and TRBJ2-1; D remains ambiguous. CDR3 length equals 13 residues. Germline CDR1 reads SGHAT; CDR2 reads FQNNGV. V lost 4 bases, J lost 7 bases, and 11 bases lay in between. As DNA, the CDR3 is TGTGCCAGCAGCTCCCTCCACCAGAATGAGCAGTTCTTC. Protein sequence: CASSSLHQNEQFF.

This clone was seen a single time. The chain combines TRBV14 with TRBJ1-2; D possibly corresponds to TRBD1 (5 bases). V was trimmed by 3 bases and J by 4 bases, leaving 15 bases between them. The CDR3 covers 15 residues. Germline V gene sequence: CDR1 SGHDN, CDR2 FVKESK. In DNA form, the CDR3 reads TGTGCCAGCAGCCAGGGGGGGGACTGGAGCTATGGCTACACCTTC. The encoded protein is CASSQGGDWSYGYTF.

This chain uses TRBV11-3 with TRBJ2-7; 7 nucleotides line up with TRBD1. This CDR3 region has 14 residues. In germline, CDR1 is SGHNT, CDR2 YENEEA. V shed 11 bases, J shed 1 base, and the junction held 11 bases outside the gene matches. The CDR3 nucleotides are TGTGCCTCCCACGGGGACAGTACTTCCTACGAGCAGTACTTC. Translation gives CASHGDSTSYEQYF.

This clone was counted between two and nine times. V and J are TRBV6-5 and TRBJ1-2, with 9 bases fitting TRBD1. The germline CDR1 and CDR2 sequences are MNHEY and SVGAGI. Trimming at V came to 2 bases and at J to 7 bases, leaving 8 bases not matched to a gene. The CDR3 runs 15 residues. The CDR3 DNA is TGTGCCAGCAGTTACCGCACAGGGGGCGGTTTTGGCTACACCTTC. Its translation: CASSYRTGGGFGYTF.

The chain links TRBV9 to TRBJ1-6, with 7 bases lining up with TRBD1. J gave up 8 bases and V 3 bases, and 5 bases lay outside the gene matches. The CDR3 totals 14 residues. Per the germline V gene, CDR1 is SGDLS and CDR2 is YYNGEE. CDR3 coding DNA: TGTGCCAGCAGCGAGGGGGCTGGATATTCACCCCTCCACTTT. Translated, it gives CASSEGAGYSPLHF. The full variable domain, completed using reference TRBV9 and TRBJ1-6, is DSGVTQTPKHLITATGQRVTLRCSPRSGDLSVYWYQQSLDQGLQFLIQYYNGEERAKGNILERFSAQQFPDLHSELNLSSLELGDSALYFCASSEGAGYSPLHFGNGTRLTVT.

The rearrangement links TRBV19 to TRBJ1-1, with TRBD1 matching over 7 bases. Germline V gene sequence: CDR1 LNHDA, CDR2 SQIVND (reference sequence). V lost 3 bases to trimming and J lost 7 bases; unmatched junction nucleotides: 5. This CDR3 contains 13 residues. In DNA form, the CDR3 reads TGTGCCAGTAGTATGGCGGGACAGTATGAAGCTTTCTTT. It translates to CASSMAGQYEAFF.

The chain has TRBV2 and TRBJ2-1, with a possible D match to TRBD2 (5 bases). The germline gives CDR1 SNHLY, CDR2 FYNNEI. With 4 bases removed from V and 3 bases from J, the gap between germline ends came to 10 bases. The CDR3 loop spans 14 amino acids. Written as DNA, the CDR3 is TGTGCCAGCAGTGTTGAGGGCAACTACAATGAGCAGTTCTTC. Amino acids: CASSVEGNYNEQFF.

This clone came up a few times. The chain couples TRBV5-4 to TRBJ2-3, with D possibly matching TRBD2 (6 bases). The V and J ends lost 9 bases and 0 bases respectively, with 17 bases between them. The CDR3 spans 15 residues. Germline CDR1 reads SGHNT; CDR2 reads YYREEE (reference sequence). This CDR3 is CATQGSGYSTDTQYF. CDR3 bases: TGTGCCACCCAGGGAAGCGGGTATAGCACAGATACGCAGTATTTT.

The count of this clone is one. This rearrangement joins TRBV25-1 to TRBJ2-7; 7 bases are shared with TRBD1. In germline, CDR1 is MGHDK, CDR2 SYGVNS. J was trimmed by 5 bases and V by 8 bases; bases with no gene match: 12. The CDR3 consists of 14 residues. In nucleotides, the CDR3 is TGTGCCAGCGGGTTGACAGGGAGAGGCCACGAGCAGTACTTC. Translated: CASGLTGRGHEQYF.

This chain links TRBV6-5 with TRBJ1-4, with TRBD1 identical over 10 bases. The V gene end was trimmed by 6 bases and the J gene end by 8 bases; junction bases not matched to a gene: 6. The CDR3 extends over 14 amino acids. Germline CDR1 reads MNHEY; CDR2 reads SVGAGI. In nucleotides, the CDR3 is TGTGCCAGCAGAACCGGGACAGGGGAAGAAAAACTGTTTTTT. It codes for CASRTGTGEEKLFF.

The CDR3, as DNA: TGTGCCAGCGTAGGGACACCCAAGGCGACCCAGTACTTC. This codes for CASVGTPKATQYF. V and J are TRBV27 and TRBJ2-5; TRBD1 is a possible D gene (6 bases). V was shortened by 8 bases and J by 7 bases, with 17 bases between the two germline ends. The CDR3 spans 13 residues. Per the germline V gene, CDR1 is MNHEY and CDR2 is SMNVEV (reference sequence).

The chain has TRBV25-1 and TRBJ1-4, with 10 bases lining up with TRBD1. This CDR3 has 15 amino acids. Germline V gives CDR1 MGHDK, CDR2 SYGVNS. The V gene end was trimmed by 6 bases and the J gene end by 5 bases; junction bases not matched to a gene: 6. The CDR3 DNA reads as TGTGCCAGCAGAGAAACGACAGGGGGCAATGAAAAACTGTTTTTT. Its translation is CASRETTGGNEKLFF.

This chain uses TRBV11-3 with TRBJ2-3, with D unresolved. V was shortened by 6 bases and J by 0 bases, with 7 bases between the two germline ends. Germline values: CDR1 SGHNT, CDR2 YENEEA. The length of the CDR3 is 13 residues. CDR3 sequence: CASRSRSTDTQYF. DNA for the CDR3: TGTGCCAGCAGAAGTCGGAGCACAGATACGCAGTATTTT.

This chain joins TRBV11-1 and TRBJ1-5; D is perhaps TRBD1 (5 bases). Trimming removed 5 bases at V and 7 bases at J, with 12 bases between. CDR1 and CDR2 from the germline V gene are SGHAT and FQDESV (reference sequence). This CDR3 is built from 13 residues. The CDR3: CASSPTGGQPQHF. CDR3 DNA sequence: TGTGCCAGCAGCCCTACGGGGGGACAGCCCCAGCATTTT.

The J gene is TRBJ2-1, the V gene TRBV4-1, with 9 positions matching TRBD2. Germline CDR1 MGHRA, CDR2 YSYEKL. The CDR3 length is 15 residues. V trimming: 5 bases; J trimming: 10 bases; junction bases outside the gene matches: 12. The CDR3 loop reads CASSGLAGGPREQFF. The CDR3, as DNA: TGCGCCAGCAGCGGGCTGGCGGGGGGGCCAAGGGAGCAGTTCTTC.

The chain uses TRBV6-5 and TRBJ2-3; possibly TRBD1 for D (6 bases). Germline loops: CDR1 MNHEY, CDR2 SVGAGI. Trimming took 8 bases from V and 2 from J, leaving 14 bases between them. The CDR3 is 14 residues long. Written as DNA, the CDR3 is TGTGCCAGCTCATACAGGGATAACACAGATACGCAGTATTTT. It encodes CASSYRDNTDTQYF.

The CDR3 DNA follows: TGTGCCAGCTCACCGGGGCCGGTCCCCAATCAGCCCCAGCATTTT. It translates to CASSPGPVPNQPQHF. V gene TRBV18 combines with J gene TRBJ1-5; TRBD1 is a possible D gene (5 bases). The CDR3 is made up of 15 amino acids. Germline CDR1 and CDR2: KGHSH and LQKENI. Trimming removed 3 bases at V and 3 bases at J, with 12 bases between. Combining the CDR3 with reference TRBV18 and TRBJ1-5 gives the whole variable domain NAGVMQNPRHLVRRRGQEARLRCSPMKGHSHVYWYRQLPEEGLKFMVYLQKENIIDESGMPKERFSAEFPKEGPSILRIQQVVRGDSAAYFCASSPGPVPNQPQHFGDGTRLSIL.